In this sample, the clone carrying this TCR beta chain turned up a few times. Alongside a J-beta primer mix, a sample-barcoded 5' primer served in a second PCR lasting about 7 to 12 cycles. TCRdb fed the 5' RACE reads into MiXCR, producing one record per CDR3 protein. This table holds 600,000 to 800,000 distinct CDR3 sequences, around 20% found once. This record belongs to a study of blood T cells in healthy people across ages. The CDR3 runs 14 residues. V dropped 2 bases and J dropped 2 bases, with 9 bases sitting between them. Per-sample PBMC isolation yielded at least 6 million cells. This sequence joins TRBV12-3 or TRBV12-4 and TRBJ2-5; no reliable D call. Material: blood. The receptor comes from a man aged 65 to 79 in good health. The DNA for the CDR3 is TGTGCCAGCAGTTTATCGAACACTCAAGAGACCCAGTACTTC. Encoded protein: CASSLSNTQETQYF.